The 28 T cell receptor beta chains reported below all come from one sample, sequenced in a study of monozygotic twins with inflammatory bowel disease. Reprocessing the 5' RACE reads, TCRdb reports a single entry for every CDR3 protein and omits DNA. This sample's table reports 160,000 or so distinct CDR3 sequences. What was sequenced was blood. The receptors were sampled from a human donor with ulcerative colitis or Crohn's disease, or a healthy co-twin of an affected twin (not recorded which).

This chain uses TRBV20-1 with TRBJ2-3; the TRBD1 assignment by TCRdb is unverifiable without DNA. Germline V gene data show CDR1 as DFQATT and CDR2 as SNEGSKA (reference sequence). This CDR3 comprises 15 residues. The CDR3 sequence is CSARDQGELTDTQYF.

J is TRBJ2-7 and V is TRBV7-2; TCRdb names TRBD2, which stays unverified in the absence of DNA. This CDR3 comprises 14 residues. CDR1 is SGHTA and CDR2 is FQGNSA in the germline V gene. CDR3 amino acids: CASSSTSGRTEQYF.

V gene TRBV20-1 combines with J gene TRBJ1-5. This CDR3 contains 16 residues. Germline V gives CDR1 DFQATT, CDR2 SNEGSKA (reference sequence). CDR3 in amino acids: CSARDRGFASNQPQHF.

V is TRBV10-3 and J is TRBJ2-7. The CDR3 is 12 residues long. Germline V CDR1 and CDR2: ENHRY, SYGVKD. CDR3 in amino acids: CAIGWGTDEQYF.

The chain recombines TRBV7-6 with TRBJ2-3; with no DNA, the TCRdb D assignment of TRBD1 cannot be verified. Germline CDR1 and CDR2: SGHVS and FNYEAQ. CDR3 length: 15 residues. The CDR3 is CASIEMGGPVDTQYF.

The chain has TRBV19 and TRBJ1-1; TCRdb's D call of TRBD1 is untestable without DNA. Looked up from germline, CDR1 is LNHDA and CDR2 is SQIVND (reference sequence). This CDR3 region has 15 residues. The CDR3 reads CASSDRQGTNTEAFF. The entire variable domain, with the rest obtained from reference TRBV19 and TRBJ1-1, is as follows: DGGITQSPKYLFRKEGQNVTLSCEQNLNHDAMYWYRQDPGQGLRLIYYSQIVNDFQKGDIAEGYSVSREKKESFPLTVTSAQKNPTAFYLCASSDRQGTNTEAFFGQGTRLTVV.

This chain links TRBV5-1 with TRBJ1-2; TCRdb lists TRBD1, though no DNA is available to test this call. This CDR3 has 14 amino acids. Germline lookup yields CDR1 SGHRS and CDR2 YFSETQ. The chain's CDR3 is CASSLGDSPEGYTF.

The CDR3 is CASTLGTSGPDEQFF. The chain has TRBV12-3 or TRBV12-4 and TRBJ2-1; the TCRdb call, TRBD2, lacks DNA for checking. This CDR3 region has 15 residues.

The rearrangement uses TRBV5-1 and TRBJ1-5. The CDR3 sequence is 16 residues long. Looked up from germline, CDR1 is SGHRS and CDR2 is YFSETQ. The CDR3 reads CASSLDGRYSNQPQHF.

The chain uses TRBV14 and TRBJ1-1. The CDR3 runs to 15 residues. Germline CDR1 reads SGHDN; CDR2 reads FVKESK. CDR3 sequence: CASSHTRERNTEAFF.

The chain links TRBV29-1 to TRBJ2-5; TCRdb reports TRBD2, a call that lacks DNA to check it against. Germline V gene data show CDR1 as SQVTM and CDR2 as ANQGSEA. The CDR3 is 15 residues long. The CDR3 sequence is CSVEDRGLAGETQYF. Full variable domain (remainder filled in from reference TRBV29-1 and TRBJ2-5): SAVISQKPSRDICQRGTSLTIQCQVDSQVTMMFWYRQQPGQSLTLIATANQGSEATYESGFVIDKFPISRPNLTFSTLTVSNMSPEDSSIYLCSVEDRGLAGETQYFGPGTRLLVL.

CDR3 region: CASSFTGETYNEQFF. The chain couples TRBV5-1 to TRBJ2-1; there is no DNA to check the TCRdb D call of TRBD1. The CDR3 is made up of 15 amino acids. Germline V lookup: CDR1 SGHRS, CDR2 YFSETQ. Looking up the rest from reference TRBV5-1 and TRBJ2-1 gives the full variable domain: KAGVTQTPRYLIKTRGQQVTLSCSPISGHRSVSWYQQTPGQGLQFLFEYFSETQRNKGNFPGRFSGRQFSNSRSEMNVSTLELGDSALYLCASSFTGETYNEQFFGPGTRLTVL.

This CDR3 reads CASSPRQGAGGNQPQHF. The rearrangement uses TRBV18 and TRBJ1-5; TCRdb calls TRBD1, which cannot be checked without DNA. Germline values: CDR1 KGHSH, CDR2 LQKENI. The CDR3 is made up of 17 amino acids.

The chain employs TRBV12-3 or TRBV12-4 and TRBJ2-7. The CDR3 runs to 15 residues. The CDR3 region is CASSRLVSASYEQYF.

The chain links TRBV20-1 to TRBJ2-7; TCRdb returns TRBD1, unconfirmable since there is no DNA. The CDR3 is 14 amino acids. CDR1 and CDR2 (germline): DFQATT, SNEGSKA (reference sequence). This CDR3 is CSAAGTGLNYEQYF.

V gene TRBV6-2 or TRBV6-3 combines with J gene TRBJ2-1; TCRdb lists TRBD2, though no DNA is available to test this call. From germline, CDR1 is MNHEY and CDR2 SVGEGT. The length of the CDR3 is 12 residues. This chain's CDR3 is CASSLADNEQFF.

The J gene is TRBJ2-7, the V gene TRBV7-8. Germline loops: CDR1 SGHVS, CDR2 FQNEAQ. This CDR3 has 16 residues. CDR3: CASSLAGRQSSYEQYF.

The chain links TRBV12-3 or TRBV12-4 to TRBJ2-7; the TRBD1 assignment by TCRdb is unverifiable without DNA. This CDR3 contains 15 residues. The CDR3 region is CASSLGTSGVDEQYF.

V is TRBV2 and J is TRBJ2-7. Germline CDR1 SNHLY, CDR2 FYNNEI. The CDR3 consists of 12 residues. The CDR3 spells CASSEGRYEQYF.

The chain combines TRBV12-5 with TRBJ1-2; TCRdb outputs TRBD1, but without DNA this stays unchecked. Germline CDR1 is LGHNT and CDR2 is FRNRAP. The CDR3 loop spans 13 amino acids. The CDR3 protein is CASGLSGFGGYTF. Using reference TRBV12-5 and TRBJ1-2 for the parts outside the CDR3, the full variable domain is DARVTQTPRHKVTEMGQEVTMRCQPILGHNTVFWYRQTMMQGLELLAYFRNRAPLDDSGMPKDRFSAEMPDATLATLKIQPSEPRDSAVYFCASGLSGFGGYTFGSGTRLTVV.

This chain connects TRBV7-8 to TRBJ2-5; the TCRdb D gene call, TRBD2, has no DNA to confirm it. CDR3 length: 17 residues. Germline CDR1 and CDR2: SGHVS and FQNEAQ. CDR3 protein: CASSSRLAGGVLETQYF.

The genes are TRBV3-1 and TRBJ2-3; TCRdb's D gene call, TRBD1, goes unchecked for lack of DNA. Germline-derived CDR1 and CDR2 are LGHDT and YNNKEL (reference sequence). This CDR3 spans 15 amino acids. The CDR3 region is CASSQTGASTDTQYF.

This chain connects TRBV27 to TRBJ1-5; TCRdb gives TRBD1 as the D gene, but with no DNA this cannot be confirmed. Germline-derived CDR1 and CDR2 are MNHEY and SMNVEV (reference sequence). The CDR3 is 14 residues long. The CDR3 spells CASSLTGGHQPQHF.

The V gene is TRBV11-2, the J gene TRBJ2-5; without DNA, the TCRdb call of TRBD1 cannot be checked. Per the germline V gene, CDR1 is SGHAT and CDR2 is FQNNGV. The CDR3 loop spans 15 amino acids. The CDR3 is CASSKGAGVGETQYF.

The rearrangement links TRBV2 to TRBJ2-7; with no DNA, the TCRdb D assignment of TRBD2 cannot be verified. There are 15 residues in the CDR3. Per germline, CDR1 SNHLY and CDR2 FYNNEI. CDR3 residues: CARDPPRGGSYEQYF.

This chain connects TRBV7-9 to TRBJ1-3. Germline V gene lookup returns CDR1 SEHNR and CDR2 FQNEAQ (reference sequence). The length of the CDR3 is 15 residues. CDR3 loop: CASSPRGGSGNTIYF. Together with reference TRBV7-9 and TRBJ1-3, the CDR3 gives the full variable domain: DTGVSQNPRHKITKRGQNVTFRCDPISEHNRLYWYRQTLGQGPEFLTYFQNEAQLEKSRLLSDRFSAERPKGSFSTLEIQRTEQGDSAMYLCASSPRGGSGNTIYFGEGSWLTVV.

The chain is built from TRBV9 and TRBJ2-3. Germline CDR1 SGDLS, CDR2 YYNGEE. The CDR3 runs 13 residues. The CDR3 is CASSIGGADTQYF. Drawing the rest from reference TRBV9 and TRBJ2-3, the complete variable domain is DSGVTQTPKHLITATGQRVTLRCSPRSGDLSVYWYQQSLDQGLQFLIQYYNGEERAKGNILERFSAQQFPDLHSELNLSSLELGDSALYFCASSIGGADTQYFGPGTRLTVL.

The chain's CDR3 is CASSFRTSTDTQYF. The chain links TRBV12-3 or TRBV12-4 to TRBJ2-3. The CDR3 covers 14 residues.